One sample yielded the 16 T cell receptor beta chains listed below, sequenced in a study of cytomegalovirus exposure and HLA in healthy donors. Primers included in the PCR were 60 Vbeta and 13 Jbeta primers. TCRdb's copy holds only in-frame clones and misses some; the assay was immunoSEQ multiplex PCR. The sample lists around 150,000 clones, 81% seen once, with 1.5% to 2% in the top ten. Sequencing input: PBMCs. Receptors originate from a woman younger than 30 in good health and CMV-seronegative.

CDR3 DNA sequence: TGTGCCAGCAGCTTATCACCACAGGGCTCTCCGAACACCGGGGAGCTGTTTTTT. Translating it yields CASSLSPQGSPNTGELFF. The V call is TRBV7-9, the J call TRBJ2-2, with D maybe TRBD1 (6 bases). Germline-derived CDR1 and CDR2 are SEHNR and FQNEAQ (reference sequence). V was cut by 2 bases and J by 0 bases, with 16 bases left in between. CDR3 length: 18 residues.

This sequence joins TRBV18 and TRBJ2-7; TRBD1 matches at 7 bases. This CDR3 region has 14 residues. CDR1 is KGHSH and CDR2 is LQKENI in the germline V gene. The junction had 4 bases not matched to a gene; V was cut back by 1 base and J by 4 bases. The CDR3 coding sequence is TGTGCCAGCTCACCACTGGACAGGAGATACGAGCAGTACTTC. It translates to CASSPLDRRYEQYF.

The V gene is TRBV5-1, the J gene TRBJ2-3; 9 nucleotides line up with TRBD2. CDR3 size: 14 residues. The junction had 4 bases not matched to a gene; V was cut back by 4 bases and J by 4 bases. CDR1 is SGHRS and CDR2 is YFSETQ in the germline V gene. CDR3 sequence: CASSDIAGADTQYF. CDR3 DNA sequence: TGCGCCAGCAGCGACATAGCGGGGGCAGATACGCAGTATTTT.

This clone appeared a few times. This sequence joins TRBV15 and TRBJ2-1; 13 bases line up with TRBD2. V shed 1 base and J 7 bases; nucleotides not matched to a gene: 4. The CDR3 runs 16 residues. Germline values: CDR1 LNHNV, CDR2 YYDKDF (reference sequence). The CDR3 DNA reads TGTGCCACCAGCAGAGGTGGACTAGCGGGAGTTAATGAGCAGTTCTTC. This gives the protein CATSRGGLAGVNEQFF.

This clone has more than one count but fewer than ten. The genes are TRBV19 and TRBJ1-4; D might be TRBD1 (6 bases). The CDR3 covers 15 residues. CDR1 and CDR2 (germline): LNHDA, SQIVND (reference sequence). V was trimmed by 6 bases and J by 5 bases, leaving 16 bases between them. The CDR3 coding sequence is TGTGCCAGTAGGCGGAGCGGACAGCGGAATGAAAAACTGTTTTTT. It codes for CASRRSGQRNEKLFF.

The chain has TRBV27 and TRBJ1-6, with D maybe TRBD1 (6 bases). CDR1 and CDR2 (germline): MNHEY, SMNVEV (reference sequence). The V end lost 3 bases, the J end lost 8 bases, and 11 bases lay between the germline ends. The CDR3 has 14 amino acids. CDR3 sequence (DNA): TGTGCCAGCAGTTTTTGGCAGGGGTATTCACCCCTCCACTTT. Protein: CASSFWQGYSPLHF.

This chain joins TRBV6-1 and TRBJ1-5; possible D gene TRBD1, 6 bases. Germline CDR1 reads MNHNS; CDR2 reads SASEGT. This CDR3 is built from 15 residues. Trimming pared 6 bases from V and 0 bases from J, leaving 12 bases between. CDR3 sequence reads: CASSSGQYSNQPQHF. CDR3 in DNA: TGTGCCAGCAGCTCTGGACAGTATAGCAATCAGCCCCAGCATTTT.

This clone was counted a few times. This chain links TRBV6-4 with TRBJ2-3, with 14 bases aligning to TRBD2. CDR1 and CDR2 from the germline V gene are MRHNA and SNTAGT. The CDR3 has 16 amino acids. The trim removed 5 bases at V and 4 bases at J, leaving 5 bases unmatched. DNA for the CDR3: TGTGCCAGCAGTATCTCGGGACTAGCGGGAGCAGATACGCAGTATTTT. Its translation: CASSISGLAGADTQYF.

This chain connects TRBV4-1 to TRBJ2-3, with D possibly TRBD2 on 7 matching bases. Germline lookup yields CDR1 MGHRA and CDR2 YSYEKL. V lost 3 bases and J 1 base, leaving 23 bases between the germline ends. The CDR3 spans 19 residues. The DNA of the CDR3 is TGCGCCAGCAGCCATAAAAGGGGGGGAGAAGGTCTGGGCACAGATACGCAGTATTTT. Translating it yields CASSHKRGGEGLGTDTQYF.

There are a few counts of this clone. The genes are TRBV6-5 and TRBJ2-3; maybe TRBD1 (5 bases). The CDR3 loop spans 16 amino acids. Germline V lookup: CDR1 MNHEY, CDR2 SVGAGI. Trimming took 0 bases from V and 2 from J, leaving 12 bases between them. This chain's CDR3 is CASSYSPGPATDTQYF. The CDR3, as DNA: TGTGCCAGCAGTTACTCCCCAGGGCCAGCCACAGATACGCAGTATTTT.

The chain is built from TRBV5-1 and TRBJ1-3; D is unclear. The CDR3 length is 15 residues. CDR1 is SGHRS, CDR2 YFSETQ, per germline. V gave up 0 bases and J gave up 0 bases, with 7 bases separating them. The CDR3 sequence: CASSLASGSGNTIYF. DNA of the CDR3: TGCGCCAGCAGCTTGGCTTCCGGCTCTGGAAACACCATATATTTT.

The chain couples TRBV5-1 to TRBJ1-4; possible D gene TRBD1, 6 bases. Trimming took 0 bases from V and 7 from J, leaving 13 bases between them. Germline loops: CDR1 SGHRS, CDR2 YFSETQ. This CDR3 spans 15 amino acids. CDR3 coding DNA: TGCGCCAGCAGCTTGGAACAGGGTGGGAGTGAAAAACTGTTTTTT. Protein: CASSLEQGGSEKLFF.

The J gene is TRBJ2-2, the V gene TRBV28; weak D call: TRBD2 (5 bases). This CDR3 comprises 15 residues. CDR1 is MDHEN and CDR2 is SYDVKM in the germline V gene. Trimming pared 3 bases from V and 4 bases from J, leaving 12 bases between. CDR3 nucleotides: TGTGCCAGCAGTTTTCGGGTCCGGGGCACCGGGGAGCTGTTTTTT. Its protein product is CASSFRVRGTGELFF. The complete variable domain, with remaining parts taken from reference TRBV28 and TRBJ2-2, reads DVKVTQSSRYLVKRTGEKVFLECVQDMDHENMFWYRQDPGLGLRLIYFSYDVKMKEKGDIPEGYSVSREKKERFSLILESASTNQTSMYLCASSFRVRGTGELFFGEGSRLTVL.

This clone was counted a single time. The CDR3 region has the DNA TGTGCCACCAGCAGAGGGACAGGGCAGGCCAATGAGCAGTTCTTC. It specifies CATSRGTGQANEQFF. The V and J genes are TRBV15 and TRBJ2-1; 8 nucleotides align to TRBD1. Germline loops: CDR1 LNHNV, CDR2 YYDKDF (reference sequence). The length of the CDR3 is 15 residues. The V gene end was trimmed by 1 base and the J gene end by 6 bases; junction bases not matched to a gene: 5.

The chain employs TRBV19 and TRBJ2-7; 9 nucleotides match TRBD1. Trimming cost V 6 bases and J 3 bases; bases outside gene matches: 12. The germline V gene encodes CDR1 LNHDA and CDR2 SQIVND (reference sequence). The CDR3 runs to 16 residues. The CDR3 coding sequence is TGTGCCAGTAGCCACATTTCGGCGGACAGGGGCTACGAGCAGTACTTC. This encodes CASSHISADRGYEQYF.

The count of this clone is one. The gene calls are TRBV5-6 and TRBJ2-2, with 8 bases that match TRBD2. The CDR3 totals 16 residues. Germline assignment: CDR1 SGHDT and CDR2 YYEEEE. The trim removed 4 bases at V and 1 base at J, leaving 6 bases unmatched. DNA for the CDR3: TGTGCCAGCAGCAGGGGACTAGGAAAGAACACCGGGGAGCTGTTTTTT. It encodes CASSRGLGKNTGELFF.